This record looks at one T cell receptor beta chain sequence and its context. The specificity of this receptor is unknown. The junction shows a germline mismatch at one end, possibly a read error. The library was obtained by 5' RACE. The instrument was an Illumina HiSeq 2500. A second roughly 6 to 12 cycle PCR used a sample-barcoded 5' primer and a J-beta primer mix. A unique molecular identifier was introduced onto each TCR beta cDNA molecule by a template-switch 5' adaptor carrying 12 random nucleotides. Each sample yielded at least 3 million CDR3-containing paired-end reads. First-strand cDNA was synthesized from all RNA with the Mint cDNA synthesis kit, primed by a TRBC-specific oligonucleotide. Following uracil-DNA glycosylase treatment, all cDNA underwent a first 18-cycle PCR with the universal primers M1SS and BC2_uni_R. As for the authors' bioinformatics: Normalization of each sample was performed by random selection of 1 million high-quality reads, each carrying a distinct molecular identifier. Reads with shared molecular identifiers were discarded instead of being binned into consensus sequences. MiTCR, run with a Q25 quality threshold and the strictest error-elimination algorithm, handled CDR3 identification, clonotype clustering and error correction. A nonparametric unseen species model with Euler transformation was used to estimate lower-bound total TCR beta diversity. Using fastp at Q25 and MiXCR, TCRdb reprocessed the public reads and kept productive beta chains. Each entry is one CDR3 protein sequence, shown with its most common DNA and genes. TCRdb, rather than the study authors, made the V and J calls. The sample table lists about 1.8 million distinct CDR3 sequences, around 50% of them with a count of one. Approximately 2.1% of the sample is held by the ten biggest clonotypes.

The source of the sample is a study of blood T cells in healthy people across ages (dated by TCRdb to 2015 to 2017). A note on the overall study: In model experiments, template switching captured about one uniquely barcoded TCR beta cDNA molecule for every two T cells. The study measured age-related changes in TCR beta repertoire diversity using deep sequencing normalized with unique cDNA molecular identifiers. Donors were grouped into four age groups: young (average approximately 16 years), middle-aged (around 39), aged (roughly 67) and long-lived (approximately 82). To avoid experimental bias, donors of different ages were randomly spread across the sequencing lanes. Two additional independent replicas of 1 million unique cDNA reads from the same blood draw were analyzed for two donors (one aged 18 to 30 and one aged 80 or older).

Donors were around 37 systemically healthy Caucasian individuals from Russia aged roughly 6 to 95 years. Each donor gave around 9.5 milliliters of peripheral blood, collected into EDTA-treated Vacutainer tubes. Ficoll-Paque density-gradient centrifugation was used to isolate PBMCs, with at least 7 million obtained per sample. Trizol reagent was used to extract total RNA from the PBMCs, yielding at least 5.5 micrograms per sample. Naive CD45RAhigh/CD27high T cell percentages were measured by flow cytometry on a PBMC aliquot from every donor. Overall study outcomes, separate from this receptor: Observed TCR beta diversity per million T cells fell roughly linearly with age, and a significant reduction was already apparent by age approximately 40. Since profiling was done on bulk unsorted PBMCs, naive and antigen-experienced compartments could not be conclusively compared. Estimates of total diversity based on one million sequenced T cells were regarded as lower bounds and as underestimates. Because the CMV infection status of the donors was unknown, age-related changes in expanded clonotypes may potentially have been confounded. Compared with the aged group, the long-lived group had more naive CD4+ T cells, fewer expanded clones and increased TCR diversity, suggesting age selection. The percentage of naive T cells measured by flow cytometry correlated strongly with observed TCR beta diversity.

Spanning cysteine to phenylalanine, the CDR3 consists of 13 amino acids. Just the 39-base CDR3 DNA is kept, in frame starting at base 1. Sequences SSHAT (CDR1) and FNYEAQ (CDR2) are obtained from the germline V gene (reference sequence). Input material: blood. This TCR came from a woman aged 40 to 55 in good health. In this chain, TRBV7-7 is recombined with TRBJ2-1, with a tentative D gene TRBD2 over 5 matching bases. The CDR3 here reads CASSPDLGETQFF. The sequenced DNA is TGTGCTAGCAGCCCGGACCTGGGAGAGACCCAGTTCTTC.